This T cell receptor beta chain is drawn from a study of molecular identifiers for immune sequencing clone quantification. This clonotype was detected ten times or more. V gave up 7 bases and J gave up 2 bases, with 22 bases separating them. From germline, CDR1 is LGHDT and CDR2 YNNKEL (reference sequence). This CDR3 has 17 residues. TCRdb fed the PCR reads into MiXCR, producing one record per CDR3 protein. The sample lists hundreds of thousands of distinct CDR3 sequences; less than 20% were seen once. This rearrangement joins TRBV3-1 to TRBJ2-3; D is possibly TRBD1 or TRBD2 (5 bases each). Sample: naive CD8+ T cells from blood, with Jurkat cell RNA spiked in. Subset given: FACS-sorted CD8+CD4-CCR7+CD45RA+ naive T cells. The origin of this receptor is a human donor in good health. Some libraries in this study had Jurkat cell RNA spiked in. The CDR3 is CASTSRTGTEPTDTQYF. For the CDR3, the DNA is TGTGCCAGCACCTCCAGGACCGGGACGGAACCCACAGATACGCAGTATTTT.